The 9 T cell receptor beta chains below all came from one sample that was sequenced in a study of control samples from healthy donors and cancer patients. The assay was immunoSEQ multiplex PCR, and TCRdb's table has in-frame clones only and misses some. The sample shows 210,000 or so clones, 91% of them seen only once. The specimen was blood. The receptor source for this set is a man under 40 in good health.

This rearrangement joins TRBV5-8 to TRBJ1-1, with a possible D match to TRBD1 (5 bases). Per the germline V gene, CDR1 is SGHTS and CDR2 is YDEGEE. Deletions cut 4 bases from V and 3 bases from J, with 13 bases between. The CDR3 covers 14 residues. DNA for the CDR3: TGTGCCAGCAGCGGTACAGGTCCCTACACTGAAGCTTTCTTT. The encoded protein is CASSGTGPYTEAFF.

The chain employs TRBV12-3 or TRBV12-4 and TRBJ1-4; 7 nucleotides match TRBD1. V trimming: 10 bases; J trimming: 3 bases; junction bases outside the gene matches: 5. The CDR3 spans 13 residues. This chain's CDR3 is CATQRGPNEKLFF. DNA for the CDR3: TGTGCCACCCAGAGGGGGCCTAATGAAAAACTGTTTTTT.

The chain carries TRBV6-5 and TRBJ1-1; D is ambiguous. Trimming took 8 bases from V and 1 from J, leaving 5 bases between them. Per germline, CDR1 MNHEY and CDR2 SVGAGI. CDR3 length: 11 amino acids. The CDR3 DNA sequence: TGTGCCAGCTCAGGGAACACTGAAGCTTTCTTT. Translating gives CASSGNTEAFF.

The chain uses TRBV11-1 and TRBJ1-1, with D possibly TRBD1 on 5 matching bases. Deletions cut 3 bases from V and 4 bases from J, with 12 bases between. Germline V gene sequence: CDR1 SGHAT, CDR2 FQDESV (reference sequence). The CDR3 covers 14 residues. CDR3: CASSLTVAGTEAFF. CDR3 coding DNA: TGTGCCAGCAGCTTGACAGTGGCGGGCACTGAAGCTTTCTTT.

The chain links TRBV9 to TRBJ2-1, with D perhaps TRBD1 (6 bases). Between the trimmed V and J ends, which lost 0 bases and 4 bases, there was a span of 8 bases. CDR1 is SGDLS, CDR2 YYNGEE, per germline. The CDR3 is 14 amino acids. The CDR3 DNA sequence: TGTGCCAGCAGCGTAGGGACAGAGTACAATGAGCAGTTCTTC. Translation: CASSVGTEYNEQFF.

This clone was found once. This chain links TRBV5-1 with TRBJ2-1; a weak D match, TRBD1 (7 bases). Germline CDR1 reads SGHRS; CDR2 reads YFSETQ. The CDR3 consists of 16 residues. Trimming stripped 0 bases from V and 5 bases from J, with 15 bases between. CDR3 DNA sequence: TGCGCCAGCAGCTTGGCTAGCAGGGGGGTGGACAATGAGCAGTTCTTC. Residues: CASSLASRGVDNEQFF.

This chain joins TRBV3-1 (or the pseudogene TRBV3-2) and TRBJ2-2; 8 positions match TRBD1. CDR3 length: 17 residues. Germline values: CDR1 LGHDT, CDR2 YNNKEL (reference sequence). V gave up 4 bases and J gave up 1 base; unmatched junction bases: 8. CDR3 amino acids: CASSPSQGQGNTGELFF. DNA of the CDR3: TGTGCCAGCAGCCCCTCCCAAGGACAGGGGAACACCGGGGAGCTGTTTTTT.

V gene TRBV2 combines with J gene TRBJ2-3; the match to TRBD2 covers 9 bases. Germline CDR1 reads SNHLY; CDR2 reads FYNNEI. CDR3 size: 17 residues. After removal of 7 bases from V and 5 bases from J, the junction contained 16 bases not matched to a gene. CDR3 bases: TGTGCCAGCACGGGAGCGGGGGGCCATCCGGCCAGAGATACGCAGTATTTT. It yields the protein CASTGAGGHPARDTQYF.

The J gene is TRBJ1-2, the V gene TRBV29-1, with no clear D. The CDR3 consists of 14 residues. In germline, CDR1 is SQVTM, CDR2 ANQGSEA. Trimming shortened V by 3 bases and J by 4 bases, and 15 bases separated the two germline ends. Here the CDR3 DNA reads TGCAGCGTTGAGTCAGGAGAAATCCCCTATGGCTACACCTTC. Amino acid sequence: CSVESGEIPYGYTF.